Presented here are 3 T cell receptor beta chains from one specimen sequenced in a study of cytomegalovirus exposure and HLA in healthy donors. 60 Vbeta and 13 Jbeta primers were used in PCR. Data came from immunoSEQ multiplex PCR; TCRdb stores just in-frame clones and leaves some out. The repertoire consists of 150,000 to 200,000 clones, with around 83% occurring once and the leading ten covering over 1.5%. Material for sequencing was PBMCs. The receptor source for this set is a man in his forties or fifties in good health and CMV-seronegative.

The V and J genes are TRBV18 and TRBJ2-7; 7 bases fit TRBD1. This CDR3 contains 14 residues. Trimming removed 3 bases from V and 5 bases from J; junction bases left unmatched: 7. CDR1 and CDR2 (germline): KGHSH, LQKENI. As DNA, the CDR3 is TGTGCCAGCTCACCCCTACTCAGGGGGAACGAGCAGTACTTC. As protein: CASSPLLRGNEQYF.

The chain combines TRBV2 with TRBJ1-1, with D perhaps matching TRBD1 (6 bases). Between the trimmed V and J ends, which lost 5 bases and 7 bases, there was a span of 14 bases. Germline CDR1 is SNHLY and CDR2 is FYNNEI. The CDR3 runs 13 residues. CDR3 in DNA: TGTGCCAGCAGTAGACAGGATAAATTTGAAGCTTTCTTT. Its protein is CASSRQDKFEAFF.

The chain employs TRBV19 and TRBJ2-7; D is perhaps TRBD2 (6 bases). Germline loops: CDR1 LNHDA, CDR2 SQIVND (reference sequence). CDR3 length equals 12 residues. The CDR3 nucleotides read TGTGCAGCGGGCGTTAAAGGCTACGAGCAGTACTTC. It translates to CAAGVKGYEQYF.